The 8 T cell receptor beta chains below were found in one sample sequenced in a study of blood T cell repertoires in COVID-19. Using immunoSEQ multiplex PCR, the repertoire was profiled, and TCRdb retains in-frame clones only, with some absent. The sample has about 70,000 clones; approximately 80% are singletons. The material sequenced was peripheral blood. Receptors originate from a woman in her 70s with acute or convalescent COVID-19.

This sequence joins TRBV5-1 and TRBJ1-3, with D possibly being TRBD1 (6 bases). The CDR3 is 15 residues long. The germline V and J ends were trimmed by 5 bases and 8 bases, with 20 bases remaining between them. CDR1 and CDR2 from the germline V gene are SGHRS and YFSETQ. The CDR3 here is CASRPGTSPTHTIYF. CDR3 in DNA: TGCGCCAGCAGGCCCGGGACAAGTCCTACCCACACCATATATTTT.

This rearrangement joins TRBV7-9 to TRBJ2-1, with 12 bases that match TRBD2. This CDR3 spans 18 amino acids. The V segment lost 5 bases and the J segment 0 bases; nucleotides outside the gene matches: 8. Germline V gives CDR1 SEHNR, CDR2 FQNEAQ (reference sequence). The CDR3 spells CASSASGRAPRSYNEQFF. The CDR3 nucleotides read TGTGCCAGCAGCGCTAGCGGGAGGGCCCCTCGCTCCTACAATGAGCAGTTCTTC. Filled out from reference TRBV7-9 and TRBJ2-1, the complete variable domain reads DTGVSQNPRHKITKRGQNVTFRCDPISEHNRLYWYRQTLGQGPEFLTYFQNEAQLEKSRLLSDRFSAERPKGSFSTLEIQRTEQGDSAMYLCASSASGRAPRSYNEQFFGPGTRLTVL.

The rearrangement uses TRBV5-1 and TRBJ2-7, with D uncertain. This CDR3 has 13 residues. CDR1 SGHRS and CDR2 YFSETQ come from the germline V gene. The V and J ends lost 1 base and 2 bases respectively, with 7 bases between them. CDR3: CASSLQETYEQYF. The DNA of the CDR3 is TGCGCCAGCAGCTTGCAGGAAACCTACGAGCAGTACTTC.

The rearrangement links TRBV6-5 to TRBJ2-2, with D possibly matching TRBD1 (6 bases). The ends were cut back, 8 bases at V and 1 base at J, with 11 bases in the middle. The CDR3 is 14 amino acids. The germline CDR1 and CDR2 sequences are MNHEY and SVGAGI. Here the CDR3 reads CASGRTVNTGELFF. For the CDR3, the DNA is TGTGCCAGCGGAAGGACAGTGAACACCGGGGAGCTGTTTTTT.

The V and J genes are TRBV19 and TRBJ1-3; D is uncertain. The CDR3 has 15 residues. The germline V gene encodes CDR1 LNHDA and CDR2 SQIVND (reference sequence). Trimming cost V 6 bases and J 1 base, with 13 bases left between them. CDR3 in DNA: TGTGCCAGTAGCCCCCGGGAACAGTCTGGAAACACCATATATTTT. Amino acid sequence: CASSPREQSGNTIYF.

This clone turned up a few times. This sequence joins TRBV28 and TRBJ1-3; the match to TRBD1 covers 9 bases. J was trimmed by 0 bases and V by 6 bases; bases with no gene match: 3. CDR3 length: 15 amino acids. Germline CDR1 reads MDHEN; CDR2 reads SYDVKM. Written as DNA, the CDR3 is TGTGCCAGCAGGACAGGGGGTAGCTCTGGAAACACCATATATTTT. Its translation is CASRTGGSSGNTIYF.

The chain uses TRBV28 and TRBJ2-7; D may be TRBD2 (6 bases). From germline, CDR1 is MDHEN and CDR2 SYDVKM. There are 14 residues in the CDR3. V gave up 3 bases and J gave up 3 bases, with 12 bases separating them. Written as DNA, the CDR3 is TGTGCCAGCAGTTTGGGACTGAAACTCTACGAGCAGTACTTC. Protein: CASSLGLKLYEQYF. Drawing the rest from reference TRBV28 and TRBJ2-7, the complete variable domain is DVKVTQSSRYLVKRTGEKVFLECVQDMDHENMFWYRQDPGLGLRLIYFSYDVKMKEKGDIPEGYSVSREKKERFSLILESASTNQTSMYLCASSLGLKLYEQYFGPGTRLTVT.

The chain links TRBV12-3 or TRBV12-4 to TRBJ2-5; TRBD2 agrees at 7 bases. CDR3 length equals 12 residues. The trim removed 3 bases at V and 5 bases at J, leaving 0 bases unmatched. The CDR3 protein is CASSFGGETQYF. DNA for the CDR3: TGTGCCAGCAGTTTCGGGGGGGAGACCCAGTACTTC.